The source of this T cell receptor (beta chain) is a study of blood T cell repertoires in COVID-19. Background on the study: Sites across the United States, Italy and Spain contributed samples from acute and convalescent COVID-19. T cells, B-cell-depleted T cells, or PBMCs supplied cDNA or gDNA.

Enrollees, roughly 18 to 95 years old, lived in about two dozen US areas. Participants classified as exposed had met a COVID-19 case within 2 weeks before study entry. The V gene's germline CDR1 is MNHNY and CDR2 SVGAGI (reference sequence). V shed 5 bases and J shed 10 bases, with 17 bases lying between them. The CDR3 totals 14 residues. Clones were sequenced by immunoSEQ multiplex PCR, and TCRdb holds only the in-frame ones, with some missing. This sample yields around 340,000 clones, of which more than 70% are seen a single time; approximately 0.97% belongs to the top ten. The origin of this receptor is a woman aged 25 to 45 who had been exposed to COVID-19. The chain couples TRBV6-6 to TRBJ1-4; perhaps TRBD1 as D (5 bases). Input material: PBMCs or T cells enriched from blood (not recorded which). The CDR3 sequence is CASSRGRDLGKLFF. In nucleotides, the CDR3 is TGTGCCAGCAGTCGCGGGAGGGACCTAGGAAAACTGTTTTTT.